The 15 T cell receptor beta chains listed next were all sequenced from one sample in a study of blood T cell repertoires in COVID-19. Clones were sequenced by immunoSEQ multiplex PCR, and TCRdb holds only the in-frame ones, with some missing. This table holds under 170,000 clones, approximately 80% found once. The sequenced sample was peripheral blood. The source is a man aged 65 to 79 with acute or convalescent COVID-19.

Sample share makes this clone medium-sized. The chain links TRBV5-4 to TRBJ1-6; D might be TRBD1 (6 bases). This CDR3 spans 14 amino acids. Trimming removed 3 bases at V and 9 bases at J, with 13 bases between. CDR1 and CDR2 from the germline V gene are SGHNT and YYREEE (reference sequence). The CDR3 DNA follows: TGTGCCAGCAGCTCAGAAAAGGACAGTTCACCCCTCCACTTT. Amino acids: CASSSEKDSSPLHF. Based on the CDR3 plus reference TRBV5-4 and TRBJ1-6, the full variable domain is ETGVTQSPTHLIKTRGQQVTLRCSSQSGHNTVSWYQQALGQGPQFIFQYYREEENGRGNFPPRFSGLQFPNYSSELNVNALELDDSALYLCASSSEKDSSPLHFGNGTRLTVT.

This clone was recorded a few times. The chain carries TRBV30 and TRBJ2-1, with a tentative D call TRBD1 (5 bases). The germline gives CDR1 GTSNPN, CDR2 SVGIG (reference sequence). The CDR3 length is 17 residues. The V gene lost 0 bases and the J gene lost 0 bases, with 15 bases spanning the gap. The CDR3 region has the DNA TGTGCCTGGAGTGTGTCTACGTCCAGGGCCTCCTACAATGAGCAGTTCTTC. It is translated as CAWSVSTSRASYNEQFF.

Here the CDR3 DNA reads TGTGCCAGCGGGATTGCGACAGGGCCTTCCTACGAGCAGTACTTC. It translates to CASGIATGPSYEQYF. The V call is TRBV27, the J call TRBJ2-7; 7 positions match TRBD1. This CDR3 is built from 15 residues. Germline CDR1 MNHEY, CDR2 SMNVEV (reference sequence). V shed 8 bases and J 1 base; nucleotides not matched to a gene: 11.

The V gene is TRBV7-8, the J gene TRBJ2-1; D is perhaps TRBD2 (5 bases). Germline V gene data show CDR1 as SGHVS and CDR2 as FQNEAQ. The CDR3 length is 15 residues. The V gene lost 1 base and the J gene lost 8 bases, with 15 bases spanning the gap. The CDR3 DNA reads TGTGCCAGCAGCTTAGAGGTGGCAAGCGGCCATGAGCAGTTCTTC. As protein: CASSLEVASGHEQFF.

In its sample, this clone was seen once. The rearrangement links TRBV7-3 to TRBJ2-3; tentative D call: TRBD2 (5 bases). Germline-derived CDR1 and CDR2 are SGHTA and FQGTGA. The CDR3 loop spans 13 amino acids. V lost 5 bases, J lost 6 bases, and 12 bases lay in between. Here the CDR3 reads CASSPSSLDTQYF. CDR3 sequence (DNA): TGTGCCAGCAGCCCATCTAGCTTGGATACGCAGTATTTT.

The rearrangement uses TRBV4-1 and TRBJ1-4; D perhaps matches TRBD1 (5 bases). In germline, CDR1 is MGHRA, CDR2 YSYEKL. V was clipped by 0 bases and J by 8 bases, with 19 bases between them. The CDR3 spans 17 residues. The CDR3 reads CASSQDWGPGTGEKLFF. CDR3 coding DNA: TGCGCCAGCAGCCAAGATTGGGGCCCGGGTACCGGGGAAAAACTGTTTTTT.

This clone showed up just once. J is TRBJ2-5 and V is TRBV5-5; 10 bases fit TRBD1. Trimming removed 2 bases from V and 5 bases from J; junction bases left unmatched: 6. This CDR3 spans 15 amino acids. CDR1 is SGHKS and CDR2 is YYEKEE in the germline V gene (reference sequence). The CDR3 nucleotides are TGTGCCAGCAGCTTTCGCGACAGGGGGCTTGAGACCCAGTACTTC. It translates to CASSFRDRGLETQYF.

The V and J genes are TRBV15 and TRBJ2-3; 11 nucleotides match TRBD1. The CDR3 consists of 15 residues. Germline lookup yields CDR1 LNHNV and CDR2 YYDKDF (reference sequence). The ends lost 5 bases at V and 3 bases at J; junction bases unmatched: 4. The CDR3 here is CATSRRDRGTDTQYF. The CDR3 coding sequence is TGTGCCACCAGCCGCAGGGACAGGGGGACAGATACGCAGTATTTT.

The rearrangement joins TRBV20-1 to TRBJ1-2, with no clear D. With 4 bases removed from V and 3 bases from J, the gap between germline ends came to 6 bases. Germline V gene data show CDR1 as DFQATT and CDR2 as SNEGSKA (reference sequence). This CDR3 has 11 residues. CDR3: CSAIRDYGYTF. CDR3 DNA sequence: TGCAGTGCTATTCGGGACTATGGCTACACCTTC.

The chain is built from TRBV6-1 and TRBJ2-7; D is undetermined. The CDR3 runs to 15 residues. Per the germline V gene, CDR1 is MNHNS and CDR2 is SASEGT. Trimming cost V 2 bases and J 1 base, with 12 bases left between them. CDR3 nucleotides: TGTGCCAGCAGTGAAAAGAGCTTGAGGTCCTACGAGCAGTACTTC. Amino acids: CASSEKSLRSYEQYF.

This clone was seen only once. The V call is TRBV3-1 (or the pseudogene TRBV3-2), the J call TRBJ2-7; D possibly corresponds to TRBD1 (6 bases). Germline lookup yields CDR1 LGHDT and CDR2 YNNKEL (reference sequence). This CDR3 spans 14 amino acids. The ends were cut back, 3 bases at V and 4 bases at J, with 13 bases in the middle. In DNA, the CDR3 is TGTGCCAGCAGCCATCTCTCCCAGGGGTACGAGCAGTACTTC. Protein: CASSHLSQGYEQYF.

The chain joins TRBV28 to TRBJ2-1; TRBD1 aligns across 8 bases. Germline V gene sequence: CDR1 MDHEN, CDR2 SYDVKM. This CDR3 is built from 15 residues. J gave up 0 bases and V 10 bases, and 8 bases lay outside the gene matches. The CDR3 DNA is TGTGCCACCTTCCCCGGGACAGGCTCCTACAATGAGCAGTTCTTC. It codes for CATFPGTGSYNEQFF.

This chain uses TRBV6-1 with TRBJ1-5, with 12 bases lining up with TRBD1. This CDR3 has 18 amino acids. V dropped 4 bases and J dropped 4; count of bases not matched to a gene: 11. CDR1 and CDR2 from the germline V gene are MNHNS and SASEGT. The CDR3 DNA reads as TGTGCCAGCAGTGTCTCACCGGGACAGGGGGCGAGAAATCAGCCCCAGCATTTT. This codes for CASSVSPGQGARNQPQHF.

In DNA, the CDR3 is TGTGCCAGTAGTATCGCGAGCGGGGGGGGCGGGGAGCTGTTTTTT. Translating it yields CASSIASGGGGELFF. The rearrangement joins TRBV19 to TRBJ2-2, with 10 bases matching TRBD2. The CDR3 has 15 residues. Germline V gene data show CDR1 as LNHDA and CDR2 as SQIVND (reference sequence). J was trimmed by 7 bases and V by 3 bases; bases with no gene match: 5.

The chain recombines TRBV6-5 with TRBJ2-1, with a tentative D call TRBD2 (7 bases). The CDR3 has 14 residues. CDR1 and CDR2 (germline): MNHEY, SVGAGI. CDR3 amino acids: CKTGRESSYNEQFF. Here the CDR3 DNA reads TGTAAAACAGGGAGGGAAAGCTCCTACAATGAGCAGTTCTTC.